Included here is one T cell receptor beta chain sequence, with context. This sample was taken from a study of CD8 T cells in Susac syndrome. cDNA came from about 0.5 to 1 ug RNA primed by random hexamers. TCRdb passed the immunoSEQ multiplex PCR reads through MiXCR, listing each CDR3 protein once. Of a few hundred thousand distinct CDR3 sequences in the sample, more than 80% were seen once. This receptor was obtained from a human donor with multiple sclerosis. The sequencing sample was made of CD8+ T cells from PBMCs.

The CDR3 region is CAISESMGGTEAFF. The DNA of the CDR3 is TGTGCCATCAGTGAGTCAATGGGTGGCACTGAAGCTTTCTTT. The chain uses TRBV10-3 and TRBJ1-1; D is unresolved. Trimming cost V 0 bases and J 4 bases, with 9 bases left between them. The V gene's germline CDR1 is ENHRY and CDR2 SYGVKD. The CDR3 has 14 residues.